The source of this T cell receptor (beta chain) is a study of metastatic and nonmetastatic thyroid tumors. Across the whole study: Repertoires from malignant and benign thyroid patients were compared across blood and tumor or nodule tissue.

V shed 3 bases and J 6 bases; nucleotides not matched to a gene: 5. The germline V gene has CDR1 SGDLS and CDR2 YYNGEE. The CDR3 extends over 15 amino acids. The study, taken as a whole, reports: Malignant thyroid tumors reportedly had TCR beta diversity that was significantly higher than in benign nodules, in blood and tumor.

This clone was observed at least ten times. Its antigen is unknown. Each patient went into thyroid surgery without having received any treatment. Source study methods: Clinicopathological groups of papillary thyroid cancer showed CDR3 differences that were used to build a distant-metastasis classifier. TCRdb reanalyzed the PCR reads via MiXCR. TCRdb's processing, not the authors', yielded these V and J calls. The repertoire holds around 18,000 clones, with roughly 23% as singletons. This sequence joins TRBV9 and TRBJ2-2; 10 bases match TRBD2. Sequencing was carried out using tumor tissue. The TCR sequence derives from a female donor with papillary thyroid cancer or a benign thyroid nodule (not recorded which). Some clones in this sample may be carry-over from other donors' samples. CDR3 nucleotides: TGTGCCAGCAGCGGGACTCTAGCGGGAGCCGGGGAGCTGTTTTTT. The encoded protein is CASSGTLAGAGELFF. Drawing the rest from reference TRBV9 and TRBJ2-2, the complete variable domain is DSGVTQTPKHLITATGQRVTLRCSPRSGDLSVYWYQQSLDQGLQFLIQYYNGEERAKGNILERFSAQQFPDLHSELNLSSLELGDSALYFCASSGTLAGAGELFFGEGSRLTVL.